The sequence of this T cell receptor (beta chain) was determined in a study of CD8+CD57+ T cells in acquired aplastic anemia. Overall study context: Recorded DNA amounts for sorted CD4+ and CD8+ cells had an average of 3.2 ug. Overall study findings and caveats: Overlap between patients and controls comprised almost 30 CD8+ CDR3 sequences.

V was shortened by 5 bases and J by 3 bases, with 19 bases between the two germline ends. The length of the CDR3 is 15 residues. Looked up from germline, CDR1 is DFQATT and CDR2 is SNEGSKA (reference sequence). In the case of this clonotype: Its antigen is as yet unknown.

For CDR3 and TCR beta VDJ profiling, genomic DNA was the template used. TCRdb independently ran MiXCR on the reads; one entry per CDR3 protein. This table holds 150,000 to 180,000 distinct CDR3 sequences, 52% found once. All patients picked for sequencing had shown, by flow cytometry, an expansion of CD8+CD57+ cells. Blood was sampled before the patients had received any therapy. The clonotype comes from a human donor with aplastic anemia. Sequenced sample: sorted CD4+, CD8+, or CD8+CD57+ T cells (not recorded which) from PBMCs. This chain joins TRBV20-1 and TRBJ1-1; D perhaps matches TRBD1 (6 bases). In DNA, the CDR3 is TGCAGTGCTCACGGGAGGGCGGGGGCTTACACTGAAGCTTTCTTT. This translates into CSAHGRAGAYTEAFF.